The next 29 T cell receptor beta chains were all read from a single sample in a study of OX40 agonist ivuxolimab in advanced cancers. Libraries were prepared by immunoSEQ multiplex PCR; TCRdb keeps only in-frame clonotypes and omits some of them. The sample records under 85,000 clones, roughly 90% being singletons. The specimen comprised CD4+ or CD8+ T cells sorted from blood, sampled in a trial of the OX40 agonist ivuxolimab. The receptors shown here come from an adult with an advanced solid tumor such as melanoma, head and neck, liver or kidney cancer.

The chain links TRBV6-5 to TRBJ1-1; D not certain. Trimming took off 2 bases at V and 1 base at J, with 8 bases between the two ends. Germline-derived CDR1 and CDR2 are MNHEY and SVGAGI. The CDR3 consists of 14 residues. The CDR3 here is CASSYEYSNTEAFF. The CDR3 DNA reads as TGTGCCAGCAGTTACGAGTATTCGAACACTGAAGCTTTCTTT.

The chain has TRBV9 and TRBJ2-5, with a possible D match to TRBD2 (5 bases). The germline V gene encodes CDR1 SGDLS and CDR2 YYNGEE. V lost 2 bases, J lost 1 base, and 12 bases lay in between. The CDR3 runs 15 residues. DNA for the CDR3: TGTGCCAGCAGCGTGGGAACTGGAGGCCAAGAGACCCAGTACTTC. Its translation is CASSVGTGGQETQYF.

The CDR3 DNA follows: TGTGCCAGCTTCCGGACAGGCAGCACAGATACGCAGTATTTT. This codes for CASFRTGSTDTQYF. V usage is TRBV7-9 and J usage is TRBJ2-3; TRBD1 aligns across 7 bases. The germline V gene encodes CDR1 SEHNR and CDR2 FQNEAQ (reference sequence). The V gene end was trimmed by 8 bases and the J gene end by 0 bases; junction bases not matched to a gene: 5. This CDR3 is built from 14 residues.

The rearrangement uses TRBV30 and TRBJ2-7; no definite D call. V was cut by 1 base and J by 3 bases, with 7 bases left in between. The CDR3 is 12 amino acids. Germline V CDR1 and CDR2: GTSNPN, SVGIG (reference sequence). CDR3 sequence reads: CAWSEGSYEQYF. The CDR3 DNA is TGTGCCTGGAGTGAAGGCAGCTACGAGCAGTACTTC.

J is TRBJ1-4 and V is TRBV19, with 10 bases lining up with TRBD1. The CDR3 has 14 residues. J was trimmed by 7 bases and V by 9 bases; bases with no gene match: 8. CDR1 and CDR2 from the germline V gene are LNHDA and SQIVND (reference sequence). The CDR3 DNA is TGTGCCAGCGTCGACAGGGGGCGAAGTGAAAAACTGTTTTTT. This gives the protein CASVDRGRSEKLFF. The whole variable domain, remainder taken from reference TRBV19 and TRBJ1-4, is DGGITQSPKYLFRKEGQNVTLSCEQNLNHDAMYWYRQDPGQGLRLIYYSQIVNDFQKGDIAEGYSVSREKKESFPLTVTSAQKNPTAFYLCASVDRGRSEKLFFGSGTQLSVL.

This clone was found once. The rearrangement links TRBV27 to TRBJ1-2; D might be TRBD1 (6 bases). CDR3 size: 15 residues. Germline-derived CDR1 and CDR2 are MNHEY and SMNVEV (reference sequence). V dropped 5 bases and J dropped 2 bases, with 15 bases sitting between them. CDR3 protein: CASSPNRVGNYGYTF. The CDR3 bases are TGTGCCAGCAGTCCAAACAGGGTTGGAAACTATGGCTACACCTTC.

The chain employs TRBV19 and TRBJ2-4; TRBD2 is a possible D gene (6 bases). V lost 5 bases and J lost 1, with 15 bases in between. Per germline, CDR1 LNHDA and CDR2 SQIVND (reference sequence). The CDR3 length is 16 residues. This CDR3 is CASSGSPGLAKNIQYF. CDR3 DNA: TGTGCCAGTAGTGGTTCCCCGGGACTGGCCAAAAACATTCAGTACTTC.

The rearrangement links TRBV19 to TRBJ1-5; a weak D match, TRBD1 (5 bases). V was shortened by 7 bases and J by 0 bases, with 16 bases between the two germline ends. The CDR3 runs to 16 residues. Per germline, CDR1 LNHDA and CDR2 SQIVND (reference sequence). CDR3 DNA: TGTGCCAGTACTCCTAGGTGGGGGTATAGCAATCAGCCCCAGCATTTT. Protein: CASTPRWGYSNQPQHF.

V usage is TRBV28 and J usage is TRBJ1-4; 10 bases match TRBD1. The ends lost 6 bases at V and 10 bases at J; junction bases unmatched: 11. In germline, CDR1 is MDHEN, CDR2 SYDVKM. The CDR3 spans 15 residues. The CDR3 spells CASSPRQGARGKLFF. DNA for the CDR3: TGTGCCAGCAGCCCGAGACAGGGGGCCCGAGGAAAACTGTTTTTT.

The J gene is TRBJ2-7, the V gene TRBV28; a possible D gene is TRBD2 (5 bases). From germline, CDR1 is MDHEN and CDR2 SYDVKM. The CDR3 covers 12 residues. CDR3: CGPRTDSYEQYF. The DNA of the CDR3 is TGTGGTCCAAGGACTGATTCCTACGAGCAGTACTTC.

The rearrangement joins TRBV15 to TRBJ2-3; the match to TRBD1 covers 11 bases. The trim removed 3 bases at V and 4 bases at J, leaving 3 bases unmatched. Germline lookup yields CDR1 LNHNV and CDR2 YYDKDF (reference sequence). CDR3 length equals 15 residues. The CDR3 spells CATSRDRGQADTQYF. The CDR3 coding sequence is TGTGCCACCAGCAGGGACAGGGGGCAGGCAGATACGCAGTATTTT.

This rearrangement joins TRBV6-6 to TRBJ1-1; perhaps TRBD1 as D (5 bases). V lost 2 bases to trimming and J lost 5 bases, with 9 bases between them. The V gene's germline CDR1 is MNHNY and CDR2 SVGAGI (reference sequence). This CDR3 is 13 amino acids long. The CDR3 region is CASSYRDGTEAFF. The DNA of the CDR3 is TGTGCCAGCAGTTACCGGGACGGGACTGAAGCTTTCTTT.

This chain uses TRBV10-2 with TRBJ2-3; a possible D gene is TRBD1 (5 bases). The CDR3 has 16 amino acids. V was cut by 0 bases and J by 2 bases, with 12 bases left in between. Germline V gene lookup returns CDR1 WSHSY and CDR2 SAAADI. The CDR3 bases are TGCGCCAGCAGTGAGTCTCACAGGATGACCACAGATACGCAGTATTTT. It encodes CASSESHRMTTDTQYF.

The genes are TRBV6-1 and TRBJ1-5; 7 bases are a match to TRBD1. Germline CDR1 reads MNHNS; CDR2 reads SASEGT. The CDR3 contains 16 residues. The V and J ends lost 2 bases and 4 bases, in that order; junction bases with no gene match: 8. The DNA of the CDR3 is TGTGCCAGCAGTGAAATTGGGGGACAGTTAAATCAGCCCCAGCATTTT. The encoded protein is CASSEIGGQLNQPQHF.

The J gene is TRBJ2-7, the V gene TRBV11-2; TRBD2 matches at 12 bases. The CDR3 is 16 residues long. Germline trimming cut 5 bases from V and 0 bases from J; bases unmatched to any gene: 5. Germline loops: CDR1 SGHAT, CDR2 FQNNGV. The CDR3 DNA follows: TGTGCCAGCAGCAGAACGACTAGCGGGAGCTCCTACGAGCAGTACTTC. As protein: CASSRTTSGSSYEQYF.

V and J are TRBV5-1 and TRBJ2-1; TRBD2 matches at 7 bases. In germline, CDR1 is SGHRS, CDR2 YFSETQ. Trimming at V came to 4 bases and at J to 8 bases, leaving 12 bases not matched to a gene. The CDR3 has 15 residues. CDR3 amino acids: CASSPGTTTGDEQFF. The CDR3 bases are TGCGCCAGCAGCCCCGGGACTACAACCGGCGATGAGCAGTTCTTC.

V gene TRBV2 combines with J gene TRBJ1-5, with TRBD1 matching 8 bases. Germline V gives CDR1 SNHLY, CDR2 FYNNEI. The junction had 5 bases not matched to a gene; V was cut back by 1 base and J by 6 bases. The CDR3 is 15 residues long. The DNA for the CDR3 is TGTGCCAGCAGTGAAGGGACAGGGAGTAGTCAGCCCCAGCATTTT. Protein sequence: CASSEGTGSSQPQHF. Complete variable domain (other parts from reference TRBV2 and TRBJ1-5): EPEVTQTPSHQVTQMGQEVILRCVPISNHLYFYWYRQILGQKVEFLVSFYNNEISEKSEIFDDQFSVERPDGSNFTLKIRSTKLEDSAMYFCASSEGTGSSQPQHFGDGTRLSIL.

The J gene is TRBJ2-7, the V gene TRBV7-8; D is unresolved. Germline loops: CDR1 SGHVS, CDR2 FQNEAQ. There are 11 residues in the CDR3. V was pared by 5 bases and J by 2 bases, with 4 bases between. The CDR3 DNA reads as TGTGCCAGCAGCGGGGCCTACGAGCAGTACTTC. This encodes CASSGAYEQYF.

This clone was observed a few times. This rearrangement joins TRBV5-1 to TRBJ2-5; D is uncertain. V lost 4 bases and J lost 2, with 12 bases in between. Germline V CDR1 and CDR2: SGHRS, YFSETQ. There are 14 residues in the CDR3. CDR3 nucleotide sequence: TGCGCCAGCAGCCCCGGGCGGCAACAAGAGACCCAGTACTTC. This codes for CASSPGRQQETQYF.

The V gene is TRBV28, the J gene TRBJ2-7, with 12 bases fitting TRBD1. The ends lost 6 bases at V and 6 bases at J; junction bases unmatched: 9. Germline V gene lookup returns CDR1 MDHEN and CDR2 SYDVKM. The CDR3 is 15 amino acids. CDR3 nucleotide sequence: TGTGCCAGCAGGGGGGAGGGACAGGGGGCCCCCGAGCAGTACTTC. Translation gives CASRGEGQGAPEQYF.

J is TRBJ2-1 and V is TRBV7-9; maybe TRBD2 (7 bases). This CDR3 has 17 residues. Per the germline V gene, CDR1 is SEHNR and CDR2 is FQNEAQ (reference sequence). V was trimmed by 1 base and J by 7 bases, leaving 20 bases between them. CDR3 residues: CASSLGPYTGRGNEQFF. DNA for the CDR3: TGTGCCAGCAGCTTAGGGCCTTATACAGGGAGGGGGAATGAGCAGTTCTTC.

The chain links TRBV30 to TRBJ2-7; 8 bases agree with TRBD1. The germline gives CDR1 GTSNPN, CDR2 SVGIG (reference sequence). This CDR3 contains 12 residues. J gave up 5 bases and V 4 bases, and 4 bases lay outside the gene matches. This CDR3 is CAWTPDRDEQYF. In nucleotides, the CDR3 is TGTGCCTGGACCCCGGACAGGGACGAGCAGTACTTC.

The table lists this clone with a count of one. The J gene is TRBJ2-7, the V gene TRBV7-2; TRBD2 agrees at 8 bases. J was trimmed by 0 bases and V by 7 bases; bases with no gene match: 8. The germline V gene has CDR1 SGHTA and CDR2 FQGNSA. CDR3 length: 15 amino acids. The CDR3 DNA follows: TGTGCCAGCACCCTTTATAGCGGGGTCTCCTACGAGCAGTACTTC. This codes for CASTLYSGVSYEQYF.

The chain carries TRBV7-8 and TRBJ1-4, with 11 bases that match TRBD1. Unmatched junction bases numbered 4, after V lost 5 bases and J lost 5 bases. The CDR3 consists of 15 residues. Germline V lookup: CDR1 SGHVS, CDR2 FQNEAQ. The CDR3 protein is CASSRTGGPNEKLFF. CDR3 nucleotide sequence: TGTGCCAGCAGCCGGACAGGGGGCCCAAATGAAAAACTGTTTTTT.

The chain has TRBV5-1 and TRBJ2-4; perhaps D is TRBD1 or TRBD2 (6 bases each). Between the trimmed V and J ends, which lost 0 bases and 7 bases, there was a span of 14 bases. This CDR3 has 15 residues. CDR1 is SGHRS and CDR2 is YFSETQ in the germline V gene. The CDR3 region is CASSLVRGQANIQYF. In DNA form, the CDR3 reads TGCGCCAGCAGCTTGGTTCGGGGGCAGGCGAACATTCAGTACTTC.

Written as DNA, the CDR3 is TGTGCCAGCAGTCCCCTACCGGGACAGGGGGCCGCCTACGAGCAGTACTTC. This codes for CASSPLPGQGAAYEQYF. This chain joins TRBV28 and TRBJ2-7; 12 nucleotides agree with TRBD1. Germline V lookup: CDR1 MDHEN, CDR2 SYDVKM. This CDR3 comprises 17 residues. J was trimmed by 2 bases and V by 5 bases; bases with no gene match: 10.

V is TRBV5-1 and J is TRBJ2-3, with D possibly TRBD2 on 6 matching bases. This CDR3 has 13 residues. Germline V gene lookup returns CDR1 SGHRS and CDR2 YFSETQ. With 10 bases removed from V and 1 base from J, the gap between germline ends came to 13 bases. The CDR3 region is CARERSCTDTQYF. For the CDR3, the DNA is TGCGCCCGGGAGCGGTCTTGCACAGATACGCAGTATTTT.

This chain links TRBV9 with TRBJ1-3, with D unclear. Germline CDR1 and CDR2: SGDLS and YYNGEE. The CDR3 runs to 16 residues. V was shortened by 3 bases and J by 0 bases, with 13 bases between the two germline ends. The CDR3 here is CASSASRAYSGNTIYF. DNA for the CDR3: TGTGCCAGCAGCGCCTCCCGGGCCTACTCTGGAAACACCATATATTTT.

This clone was counted only a few times. The chain joins TRBV14 to TRBJ1-2; D gene uncertain. The germline V gene encodes CDR1 SGHDN and CDR2 FVKESK. The CDR3 has 12 residues. V lost 3 bases and J lost 4, with 6 bases in between. The CDR3 region is CASSHQAYGYTF. The CDR3, as DNA: TGTGCCAGCAGCCACCAGGCCTATGGCTACACCTTC.